The 14 T cell receptor beta chains listed next were all sequenced from one sample in a study of molecular identifiers for immune sequencing clone quantification. TCRdb re-analysed the PCR reads in MiXCR, keeping a single row per CDR3 protein. The table lists around 40,000 distinct CDR3 sequences, 15% to 20% of them singletons. Source material: naive CD8+ T cells from blood, with Jurkat cell RNA spiked in. Subset specified: FACS-sorted CD8+CD4-CCR7+CD45RA+ naive T cells. Receptor source: a human donor in good health. Some libraries in this study had Jurkat cell RNA spiked in.

This clonotype was observed many times. V gene TRBV4-1 combines with J gene TRBJ2-7; 8 nucleotides agree with TRBD1. The CDR3 runs 14 residues. Trimming removed 2 bases from V and 7 bases from J; junction bases left unmatched: 7. Germline V gene data show CDR1 as MGHRA and CDR2 as YSYEKL. DNA of the CDR3: TGCGCCAGCAGCCAATACAGGGGGAACGGGGAGCAGTACTTC. Encoded protein: CASSQYRGNGEQYF.

This clonotype was observed at least ten times. The V gene is TRBV29-1, the J gene TRBJ1-2; perhaps TRBD1 as D (5 bases). The germline gives CDR1 SQVTM, CDR2 ANQGSEA. The CDR3 sequence is 14 residues long. V lost 4 bases to trimming and J lost 0 bases, with 12 bases between them. Here the CDR3 reads CSVGAGPANYGYTF. The CDR3 coding sequence is TGCAGCGTTGGAGCAGGGCCAGCTAACTATGGCTACACCTTC.

This clonotype was seen ten or more times. CDR3 amino acids: CASSLVGDYEQYF. The CDR3 DNA follows: TGTGCCAGCAGCTTAGTTGGCGACTACGAGCAGTACTTC. The J gene is TRBJ2-7, the V gene TRBV7-9; D remains ambiguous. The germline gives CDR1 SEHNR, CDR2 FQNEAQ (reference sequence). The CDR3 extends over 13 amino acids. Trimming took 1 base from V and 3 from J, leaving 7 bases between them.

At least ten counts were recorded for this clonotype. In nucleotides, the CDR3 is TGTGCCAGCAGACCAATGACAGGGGGCGTAAGCAATCAGCCCCAGCATTTT. It yields the protein CASRPMTGGVSNQPQHF. The chain employs TRBV27 and TRBJ1-5, with 10 bases fitting TRBD1. The germline gives CDR1 MNHEY, CDR2 SMNVEV (reference sequence). V gave up 6 bases and J gave up 1 base; unmatched junction bases: 9. The CDR3 has 17 amino acids.

This clonotype came up many times. This rearrangement joins TRBV15 to TRBJ2-3, with 7 bases that match TRBD1. The length of the CDR3 is 17 residues. V lost 0 bases, J lost 2 bases, and 8 bases stayed unmatched. CDR1 and CDR2 from the germline V gene are LNHNV and YYDKDF (reference sequence). In nucleotides, the CDR3 is TGTGCCACCAGCAGAGAGAGGGGGCAATTGGACACAGATACGCAGTATTTT. Its protein product is CATSRERGQLDTDTQYF.

This clonotype has at least ten counts. This sequence joins TRBV6-2 or TRBV6-3 and TRBJ2-1; D may be TRBD2 (6 bases). The CDR3 totals 13 residues. The V end lost 2 bases, the J end lost 9 bases, and 11 bases lay between the germline ends. Germline V gene lookup returns CDR1 MNHEY and CDR2 SVGEGT. The CDR3 nucleotides are TGTGCCAGCAGTTACCCGACTAGTGGTGAGCAGTTCTTC. This codes for CASSYPTSGEQFF.

In this sample, this clonotype turned up many times. The chain couples TRBV19 to TRBJ2-3; the match to TRBD2 covers 8 bases. The germline V gene encodes CDR1 LNHDA and CDR2 SQIVND (reference sequence). J lost 4 bases, V lost 7 bases, and 10 bases had no gene match. The CDR3 is 15 amino acids. Here the CDR3 reads CASKVEAGGPDTQYF. For the CDR3, the DNA is TGTGCCAGTAAGGTGGAGGCGGGGGGCCCAGATACGCAGTATTTT.

The chain carries TRBV19 and TRBJ2-3; D is unresolved. The CDR3 is 17 residues long. Germline values: CDR1 LNHDA, CDR2 SQIVND (reference sequence). Trimming shortened V by 3 bases and J by 0 bases, and 16 bases separated the two germline ends. In nucleotides, the CDR3 is TGTGCCAGTAGTATCGAGCCAGCCGTTCCTAGCACAGATACGCAGTATTTT. It codes for CASSIEPAVPSTDTQYF.

This clonotype was picked up many times. J is TRBJ2-3 and V is TRBV20-1; 10 nucleotides align to TRBD2. Trimming removed 6 bases from V and 5 bases from J; junction bases left unmatched: 11. The CDR3 consists of 15 residues. Germline CDR1 DFQATT, CDR2 SNEGSKA (reference sequence). The CDR3 DNA follows: TGCAGTGCGCTAACCCTAGCGGGAGAGGGAGATACGCAGTATTTT. It encodes CSALTLAGEGDTQYF.

The chain couples TRBV19 to TRBJ1-5, with D unclear. The CDR3 has 14 residues. V dropped 3 bases and J dropped 5 bases, with 11 bases sitting between them. CDR1 is LNHDA and CDR2 is SQIVND in the germline V gene (reference sequence). The CDR3 is CASSITWGDQPQHF. The CDR3, as DNA: TGTGCCAGTAGTATTACGTGGGGTGATCAGCCCCAGCATTTT.

This clonotype was observed at least ten times. The chain links TRBV18 to TRBJ1-5; 9 nucleotides match TRBD1. From germline, CDR1 is KGHSH and CDR2 LQKENI. This CDR3 is built from 15 residues. The ends lost 6 bases at V and 1 base at J; junction bases unmatched: 4. CDR3 protein: CASSGDRVSNQPQHF. CDR3 bases: TGTGCCAGCTCTGGGGACAGGGTCAGCAATCAGCCCCAGCATTTT.

The chain joins TRBV11-2 to TRBJ2-1; tentatively, D is TRBD2 (6 bases). V lost 4 bases, J lost 10 bases, and 17 bases lay in between. The CDR3 consists of 14 residues. The germline V gene has CDR1 SGHAT and CDR2 FQNNGV. The CDR3 nucleotides read TGTGCCAGCAGCTCTACTCGGACTACCGGAGAGCAGTTCTTC. Protein product: CASSSTRTTGEQFF.

This chain links TRBV11-2 with TRBJ2-2; D is ambiguous. The CDR3 consists of 15 residues. V shed 1 base and J shed 5 bases, with 11 bases lying between them. Germline loops: CDR1 SGHAT, CDR2 FQNNGV. The CDR3 region is CASSLVGLATGELFF. The CDR3 DNA is TGTGCCAGCAGCTTAGTCGGTCTGGCTACCGGGGAGCTGTTTTTT.

This clonotype was recorded at least ten times. The chain is built from TRBV27 and TRBJ2-7; D possibly corresponds to TRBD2 (6 bases). Deletions cut 5 bases from V and 4 bases from J, with 15 bases between. Germline CDR1 reads MNHEY; CDR2 reads SMNVEV (reference sequence). CDR3 size: 14 residues. This CDR3 reads CASSPDPREYEQYF. The CDR3 bases are TGTGCCAGCAGTCCCGACCCTCGGGAGTACGAGCAGTACTTC.